This T cell receptor beta chain was recorded in a study of cytomegalovirus exposure and HLA in healthy donors. These donors, healthy bone marrow donors, were studied. A multiplex PCR was run with 60 Vbeta primers and 13 Jbeta primers. Only in-frame clones appear in the TCRdb table, and some are missing; sequencing was by immunoSEQ multiplex PCR. The table shows over 150,000 clones, with more than 65% occurring only once. The sample holds a few counts of this clone. Its antigen is still unknown. Whole-study results and caveats: Sequencing artifact likely explains a cluster of highly shared sequence variants. Overall, approximately 150 TCR beta chains were annotated as cytomegalovirus-associated.

CDR3 size: 14 residues. Trimming left V 2 bases short and J 1 base short, with 6 bases between. Per the germline V gene, CDR1 is GTSNPN and CDR2 is SVGIG (reference sequence). The sequencing sample was made of PBMCs. This sequence was found in a woman aged 45-65 years in good health and CMV-seronegative. V is TRBV30 and J is TRBJ2-6; D perhaps matches TRBD2 (5 bases). For the CDR3, the DNA is TGTGCCTGGAGTAGGAGGTCTGGGGCCAACGTCCTGACTTTC. Residues: CAWSRRSGANVLTF.